This entry concerns a single T cell receptor beta chain. It has no known antigen specificity. The sample holds no much larger clone one base away, and base qualities are not on file. Whole blood was collected in K2EDTA tubes by collaborating institutions according to the institutions' own protocols. For TCRbeta analysis, collaborators shipped samples as frozen whole blood, isolated PBMCs, or DNA extracted from either of those sample types. The CDR3 sequence holds 17 residues, the cysteine and phenylalanine included. The entry retains the CDR3 DNA only, 51 bases that are in frame from base 1. Taken from the germline V gene, the CDR1 and CDR2 loops are SQVTM and ANQGSEA. Trimming removed 6 bases from V and 3 bases from J; the gene matches leave 8 bases unexplained. TCRbeta CDR3 regions were amplified from genomic DNA using the immunoSEQ Assay, a bias-controlled multiplex PCR. Processing in the source paper ran as follows. Nucleated cell counts per sample were estimated from amplification of reference gene primers within the assay. To quantify the absolute abundance of each unique TCRbeta CDR3 rearrangement, sequence reads were collapsed and filtered. Productive Simpson clonality was computed per sample as the square root of Simpson's diversity index over productive rearrangements. Here the immuneACCESS table is served through TCRdb, limited to in-frame sequences with V and J called. Missing clones are a known gap in these copies; in checked studies unresolved V genes cover under half, and the rest lacks a known reason. V, J and clone size derive from that table, while D and trimming were established from the DNA sequence. Present in this sample are about 190,000 clones, roughly 90% of which were seen just once. 0.6% to 0.8% of the sample comes from the top ten.

The sample is drawn from a study of blood T cell repertoires in COVID-19 (dated by TCRdb to 2018 to 2020). Background on the whole study: The collaborator samples originated in the United States, Italy and Spain and spanned the acute and convalescent phases of COVID-19. The dataset comprised deeply sampled blood TCRbeta repertoires from subjects exposed to, actively infected with, or recovered from COVID-19. The prospective study material was composed of cDNA or gDNA derived from T cells, B-cell-depleted T cells, or PBMCs. The repertoires were released in a freely available public database meant as a resource for research on the immune response to SARS-CoV-2. Nearly every sample came with metadata listing a de-identified subject ID, COVID-19 status, age in years and sex. Where available, HLA class I and class II types were obtained from metadata supplied by the sample provider rather than from assay-based typing. The samples were drawn from two sources: the first 160 participants of the ongoing ImmuneRACE study, and fewer than 1,500 subjects contributed by 6 global collaborators.

Results and caveats for the whole study, not just this receptor: The amount of clinical and demographic metadata varied by source and participant and was provided uncurated.

This sequence originates from a man between 45 and 60 years old with acute or convalescent COVID-19. Sequences were obtained from peripheral blood. The sequence links TRBV29-1 to TRBJ2-1, with 16 junctional bases fitting TRBD2. Here is the DNA: TGCAGCGTCGGAAAGGGACTAGCGGGAGGGAACTACAATGAGCAGTTCTTC. Its protein reads: CSVGKGLAGGNYNEQFF.